This T cell receptor (beta chain) is from a study of blood T cell repertoires in COVID-19. Study processing details: Reference gene primer amplification yielded estimated nucleated cell counts. Assay used: immunoSEQ multiplex PCR; TCRdb lists only in-frame clones, some missing. V and J calls and clone size are those listed in that table; D and trimming were worked out from the DNA. Of under 200,000 clones listed, 65% to 90% are singletons. Trimming cost V 2 bases and J 4 bases; bases outside gene matches: 7. This CDR3 is 16 amino acids long. Germline CDR1 MNHEY, CDR2 SMNVEV (reference sequence). The gene calls are TRBV27 and TRBJ1-5; TRBD1 matches 8 bases. What was sequenced was peripheral blood. The clonotype originates from a human donor in a cohort sampled during active COVID-19. CDR3 amino acids: CASSLRRTGWNQPQHF. The CDR3 coding sequence is TGTGCCAGCAGTTTACGAAGGACAGGGTGGAATCAGCCCCAGCATTTT.